Listed here are 14 T cell receptor beta chains from one sample, sequenced in a study of blood T cell repertoires in COVID-19. Measured with immunoSEQ multiplex PCR; TCRdb has only the in-frame clones, and not every one. The sample carries fewer than 350,000 clones, around four fifths recorded once. Sequencing input: peripheral blood. Receptors originate from a woman aged 45-59 years with active or convalescent COVID-19.

The J gene is TRBJ1-5, the V gene TRBV24-1; D might be TRBD1 (6 bases). Germline V lookup: CDR1 KGHDR, CDR2 SFDVKD. CDR3 length: 14 amino acids. Trimming took 4 bases from V and 10 from J, leaving 16 bases between them. The CDR3 coding sequence is TGTGCCACCAGTGACCCAGGGGCCAGCGGCCCCCAGCATTTT. Protein product: CATSDPGASGPQHF.

This chain's CDR3 is CSVDRTGLNNEQFF. The CDR3 DNA sequence: TGCAGCGTCGACCGGACAGGGTTGAACAATGAGCAGTTCTTC. The chain has TRBV29-1 and TRBJ2-1; 8 bases are shared with TRBD1. This CDR3 has 14 amino acids. The ends lost 6 bases at V and 5 bases at J; junction bases unmatched: 9. Germline-derived CDR1 and CDR2 are SQVTM and ANQGSEA.

This chain joins TRBV7-8 and TRBJ2-7, with D possibly TRBD2 on 6 matching bases. Trimming shortened V by 3 bases and J by 1 base, and 19 bases separated the two germline ends. CDR3 size: 17 residues. CDR1 is SGHVS, CDR2 FQNEAQ, per germline. The CDR3 reads CASSFKPGLRLSYEQYF. The DNA for the CDR3 is TGTGCCAGCAGCTTTAAACCGGGACTGCGGTTATCCTACGAGCAGTACTTC.

V is TRBV4-1 and J is TRBJ2-1; maybe TRBD2 (5 bases). CDR3 length: 13 residues. Trimming shortened V by 6 bases and J by 7 bases, and 13 bases separated the two germline ends. Germline CDR1 is MGHRA and CDR2 is YSYEKL. The CDR3 sequence is CASSAPGLNEQFF. CDR3 coding DNA: TGCGCCAGCAGTGCTCCGGGATTGAATGAGCAGTTCTTC.

The chain joins TRBV21-1 to TRBJ1-2. TRBV21-1 is a pseudogene. The CDR3 is made up of 13 amino acids. CDR3 bases: TGTGCCAGCAGCAAAGTACGGCGGTATGGCTACACCTTC. It encodes CASSKVRRYGYTF.

This clone was detected only a few times. The chain is built from TRBV3-1 (or the pseudogene TRBV3-2) and TRBJ1-1; no clear D. Trimming removed 1 base at V and 8 bases at J, with 8 bases between. This CDR3 contains 12 residues. Germline CDR1 is LGHDT and CDR2 is YNNKEL (reference sequence). CDR3 residues: CASSQVRGEAFF. CDR3 in DNA: TGTGCCAGCAGCCAAGTTCGCGGCGAAGCTTTCTTT.

This chain joins TRBV27 and TRBJ2-3; 12 bases are a match to TRBD2. Losses at the gene ends were 5 bases for V and 12 bases for J; bases not matched to a gene: 9. CDR3 length: 14 amino acids. Germline CDR1 and CDR2: MNHEY and SMNVEV (reference sequence). The DNA of the CDR3 is TGTGCCAGCAGTACCTGGGGACTAGCGGGTGAACAGTATTTT. It encodes CASSTWGLAGEQYF.

The V gene is TRBV4-2, the J gene TRBJ2-2; D is possibly TRBD2 (5 bases). CDR1 LGHNA and CDR2 YNFKEQ come from the germline V gene. This CDR3 has 13 residues. In nucleotides, the CDR3 is TGTGCGGTGGGCGACGGGGACACCGGGGAGCTGTTTTTT. It yields the protein CAVGDGDTGELFF.

Comments on this clone: The junction departs from the called germline gene at one end, perhaps through a read error. J is TRBJ2-7 and V is TRBV12-3 or TRBV12-4; 7 nucleotides match TRBD1. The CDR3 sequence is 11 residues long. The CDR3 spells CASSSSGTAHF. CDR3 nucleotide sequence: TGTGCCAGCAGTTCGTCCGGGACAGCTCACTTC.

The rearrangement joins TRBV7-9 to TRBJ2-2, with a tentative D call TRBD1 (6 bases). Per germline, CDR1 SEHNR and CDR2 FQNEAQ (reference sequence). Trimming took 4 bases from V and 3 from J, leaving 9 bases between them. CDR3 length: 14 residues. The CDR3 reads CASSSTGYTGELFF. CDR3 DNA sequence: TGTGCCAGCAGCTCTACAGGGTACACCGGGGAGCTGTTTTTT.

The chain recombines TRBV5-1 with TRBJ2-1; a possible D gene is TRBD2 (5 bases). Trimming removed 0 bases at V and 7 bases at J, with 11 bases between. CDR1 is SGHRS, CDR2 YFSETQ, per germline. CDR3 length: 14 residues. Here the CDR3 DNA reads TGCGCCAGCAGCTTGGGGGCGTCGGGAAATGAGCAGTTCTTC. It is translated as CASSLGASGNEQFF. The entire variable domain, with the rest obtained from reference TRBV5-1 and TRBJ2-1, is as follows: KAGVTQTPRYLIKTRGQQVTLSCSPISGHRSVSWYQQTPGQGLQFLFEYFSETQRNKGNFPGRFSGRQFSNSRSEMNVSTLELGDSALYLCASSLGASGNEQFFGPGTRLTVL.

The chain uses TRBV6-5 and TRBJ1-2, with 8 bases lining up with TRBD1. This CDR3 region has 14 residues. Per germline, CDR1 MNHEY and CDR2 SVGAGI. The J segment lost 3 bases and the V segment lost 7 bases, leaving 7 bases of the junction unmatched. In nucleotides, the CDR3 is TGTGCCAGCAATTCCGGGACAGGTGACTATGGCTACACCTTC. It encodes CASNSGTGDYGYTF.

This chain connects TRBV24-1 to TRBJ2-1; 9 bases are shared with TRBD2. CDR3 length: 16 amino acids. CDR1 is KGHDR and CDR2 is SFDVKD in the germline V gene. V was pared by 5 bases and J by 6 bases, with 10 bases of the junction left unmatched. Written as DNA, the CDR3 is TGTGCCACCAGTGGAAGCCGAGCGGGAGGAAGCAATGAGCAGTTCTTC. This gives the protein CATSGSRAGGSNEQFF.

V usage is TRBV9 and J usage is TRBJ2-3, with a weak D call TRBD2 (5 bases). Per germline, CDR1 SGDLS and CDR2 YYNGEE. CDR3 length equals 15 residues. Trimming left V 0 bases short and J 0 bases short, with 8 bases between. CDR3 nucleotides: TGTGCCAGCAGCGTAGCGGGCGGGAGCACAGATACGCAGTATTTT. Its protein is CASSVAGGSTDTQYF.